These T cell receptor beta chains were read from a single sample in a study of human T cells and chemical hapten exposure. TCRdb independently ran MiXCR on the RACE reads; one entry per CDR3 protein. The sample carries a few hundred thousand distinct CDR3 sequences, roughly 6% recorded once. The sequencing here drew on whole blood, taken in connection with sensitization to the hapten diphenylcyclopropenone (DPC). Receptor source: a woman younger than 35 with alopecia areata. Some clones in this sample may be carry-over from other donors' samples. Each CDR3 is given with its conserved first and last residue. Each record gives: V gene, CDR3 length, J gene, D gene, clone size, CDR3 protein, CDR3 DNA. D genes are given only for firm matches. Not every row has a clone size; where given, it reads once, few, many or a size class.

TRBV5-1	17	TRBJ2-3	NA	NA	CASSVQPGRFSTDTQYF	TGCGCCAGCAGCGTACAACCAGGGCGGTTTAGCACAGATACGCAGTATTTT
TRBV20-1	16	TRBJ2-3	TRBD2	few	CSARSGLAWSTDTQYF	TGCAGTGCTAGATCAGGACTAGCTTGGAGCACAGATACGCAGTATTTT
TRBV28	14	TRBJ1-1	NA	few	CASSLLGSVTEAFF	TGTGCCAGCAGTTTGCTTGGGTCAGTCACTGAAGCTTTCTTT
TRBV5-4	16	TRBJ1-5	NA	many	CASSFGGMGTSWPQHF	TGTGCCAGCAGCTTTGGAGGGATGGGCACCTCTTGGCCCCAGCATTTT
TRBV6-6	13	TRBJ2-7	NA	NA	CASSYGQIYEQYF	TGTGCCAGCAGTTACGGGCAGATCTACGAGCAGTACTTC
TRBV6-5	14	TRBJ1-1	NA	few	CASSYNEGGTEAFF	TGTGCCAGCAGTTACAATGAGGGCGGGACTGAAGCTTTCTTT
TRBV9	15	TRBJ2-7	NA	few	CASSVYDRLGGEQYF	TGTGCCAGCAGCGTTTATGACAGGCTTGGGGGAGAGCAGTACTTC
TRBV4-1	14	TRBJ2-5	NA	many	CASSQDTRRETQYF	TGCGCCAGCAGCCAAGACACCCGGCGAGAGACCCAGTACTTC
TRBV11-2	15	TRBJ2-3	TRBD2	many	CASSVIAGVYDTQYF	TGTGCCAGCAGCGTCATAGCGGGGGTATATGATACGCAGTATTTT
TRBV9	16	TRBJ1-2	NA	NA	CASSVEVRPDNYGYTF	TGTGCCAGCAGCGTAGAGGTCAGACCCGATAACTATGGCTACACCTTC
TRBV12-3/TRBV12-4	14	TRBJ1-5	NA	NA	CASSLRAGNQPRHF	TGTGCCAGCAGTTTAAGGGCAGGCAATCAGCCCCGGCATTTT
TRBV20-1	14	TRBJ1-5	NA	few	CSARVTGLKGPQHF	TGCAGTGCTAGGGTAACAGGGCTCAAGGGGCCCCAGCATTTT
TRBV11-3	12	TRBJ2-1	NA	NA	CASSQDSGRKFF	TGTGCCAGCAGCCAAGACTCCGGAAGGAAGTTCTTC
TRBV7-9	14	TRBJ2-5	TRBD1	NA	CASSLDRGEKTQYF	TGTGCCAGCAGTTTGGACAGGGGGGAAAAGACCCAGTACTTC
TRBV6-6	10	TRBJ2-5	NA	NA	CAGGRETQYF	TGTGCCGGGGGGCGGGAGACCCAGTACTTC
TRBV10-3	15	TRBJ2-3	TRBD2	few	CAVSRSGGQTDTQYF	TGTGCCGTCAGTCGTAGCGGGGGCCAAACAGATACGCAGTATTTT
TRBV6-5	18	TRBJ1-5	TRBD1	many	CASSSLSWTGASNQPQHF	TGTGCCAGCAGTTCTCTATCCTGGACAGGGGCTAGCAATCAGCCCCAGCATTTT
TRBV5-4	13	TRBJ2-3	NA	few	CASSFFAGDTQYF	TGTGCCAGCAGCTTTTTCGCGGGAGATACGCAGTATTTT
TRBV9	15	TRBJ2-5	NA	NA	CASSASSATRETQYF	TGTGCCAGCAGCGCTTCCTCCGCAACCCGAGAGACCCAGTACTTC
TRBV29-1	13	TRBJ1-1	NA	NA	CSVSKNGLPEAFF	TGCAGCGTCTCCAAGAATGGACTCCCTGAAGCTTTCTTT
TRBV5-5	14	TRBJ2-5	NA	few	CASSLASPPETQYF	TGTGCCAGCAGTCTTGCTAGCCCGCCCGAGACCCAGTACTTC
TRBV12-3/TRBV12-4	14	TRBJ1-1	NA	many	CASMRGGGDTEAFF	TGTGCCAGCATGAGGGGCGGGGGCGATACTGAAGCTTTCTTT
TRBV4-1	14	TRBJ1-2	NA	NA	CASSQEEGSSGYTF	TGCGCCAGCAGCCAAGAGGAGGGAAGCAGTGGCTACACCTTC